Below are 3 T cell receptor beta chains sequenced from a single sample in a study of CD8 T cells in Susac syndrome. RNA, at about 0.45 to 1 ug, was reverse transcribed with random hexamers. TCRdb reprocessed the immunoSEQ multiplex PCR reads via MiXCR and lists one record per CDR3 protein. The table has tens of thousands of distinct CDR3 sequences, roughly 94% seen once. Sequenced sample: CD8+ T cells from PBMCs. Receptor source: a human donor with Susac syndrome.

This chain uses TRBV5-5 with TRBJ2-7; possible D gene TRBD1, 6 bases. Germline CDR1 reads SGHKS; CDR2 reads YYEKEE (reference sequence). Between the trimmed V and J ends, which lost 0 bases and 3 bases, there was a span of 16 bases. CDR3 length: 16 residues. The CDR3 protein is CASSLDNRVPFYEQYF. CDR3 in DNA: TGTGCCAGCAGCTTGGACAACAGGGTCCCCTTCTACGAGCAGTACTTC.

The chain combines TRBV7-2 with TRBJ2-7, with D tentatively TRBD2 (5 bases). Germline values: CDR1 SGHTA, CDR2 FQGNSA. The CDR3 contains 15 residues. V lost 4 bases and J 1 base, leaving 14 bases between the germline ends. The CDR3 DNA is TGTGCCAGCAGCTCGGAGGCCGCGCCTTCCTACGAGCAGTACTTC. Its protein is CASSSEAAPSYEQYF. The complete variable domain, with remaining parts taken from reference TRBV7-2 and TRBJ2-7, reads GAGVSQSPSNKVTEKGKDVELRCDPISGHTALYWYRQSLGQGLEFLIYFQGNSAPDKSGLPSDRFSAERTGGSVSTLTIQRTQQEDSAVYLCASSSEAAPSYEQYFGPGTRLTVT.

This chain links TRBV29-1 with TRBJ2-3; 9 bases fit TRBD2. Germline lookup yields CDR1 SQVTM and CDR2 ANQGSEA. CDR3 length: 14 amino acids. The J segment lost 4 bases and the V segment lost 5 bases, leaving 7 bases of the junction unmatched. The CDR3 coding sequence is TGCAGCGTTCGGACTAGCGCTGACGCAGATACGCAGTATTTT. It specifies CSVRTSADADTQYF.